The sequence of this TCR beta chain was determined in a study of naive and memory T cell subsets. Amplification of ligated cDNA took four PCR rounds with SP2 and nested alpha and beta constant primers. For blood and skin samples, reverse transcription used TCR alpha and beta constant primers. One entry per CDR3 protein results from TCRdb running MiXCR on the UMI-ligation and nested PCR reads. The sample lists fewer than 30,000 distinct CDR3 sequences, under 6.5% occurring once. After removal of 5 bases from V and 7 bases from J, the junction contained 4 bases not matched to a gene. The CDR3 length is 13 residues. CDR1 and CDR2 (germline): SQVTM, ANQGSEA. An oligonucleotide containing a UMI was ligated to the 3' end of TCR cDNA. Unsorted total RNA, roughly 1 to 1000 ng, was DNase treated before reverse transcription.

The TCR sequence derives from an adult in good health. The specimen was blood. This chain links TRBV29-1 with TRBJ1-4, with TRBD1 matching 10 bases. Here the CDR3 reads CSVQTGGGEKLFF. The CDR3 DNA follows: TGCAGCGTTCAGACAGGGGGCGGTGAAAAACTGTTTTTT.